A selection of T cell receptor beta chains follows, all from one sample in a study of blood T cells in healthy people across ages. From the 5' RACE reads, TCRdb called clonotypes with MiXCR, one entry per CDR3 protein. The sample lists about 320,000 distinct CDR3 sequences, 27% occurring once. The sample was blood. These TCRs come from a woman in her 70s in good health. Each CDR3 is given without its conserved first and last residue. Only some rows state a clone size, as once, few, many or a class for expanded clones.

V gene,clone size,J gene,CDR3 protein
TRBV20-1,.,TRBJ2-3,SARSVLGTDTQY
TRBV7-2,once,TRBJ2-5,ASSLYASPQETQY
TRBV20-1,.,TRBJ1-2,SARGGLSGGA
TRBV28,few,TRBJ2-5,ASSRPDLSLKTQY
TRBV28,.,TRBJ1-1,ASSPPGTGGIEAF
TRBV5-5,.,TRBJ2-1,ASSPEWGHSYNEQF
TRBV2,.,TRBJ2-2,ASKRSGELF
TRBV4-1,.,TRBJ1-4,ASSRVDRESNEKLF
TRBV27,few,TRBJ2-4,ASSLTTSGLAKNIQY
TRBV28,.,TRBJ1-2,AARHGQGDSDGYT
TRBV6-1,many,TRBJ2-6,ASSEAPVTLAGANVLT
TRBV15,few,TRBJ1-5,ATSSTRDGQPQH
TRBV20-1,few,TRBJ2-3,SARGRPGDRADTQY
TRBV12-3/TRBV12-4,few,TRBJ2-2,ASTNLHTGELF
TRBV29-1,.,TRBJ2-7,SVDSGGEQY
TRBV28,.,TRBJ2-5,AMTGPPEEQY
TRBV7-2,.,TRBJ1-1,ASSFGTGRNTEAF